The 27 T cell receptor beta chains below all came from one sample that was sequenced in a study of cytomegalovirus exposure and HLA in healthy donors. Researchers ran the PCR with 60 Vbeta and 13 Jbeta primers. Profiled with immunoSEQ multiplex PCR; TCRdb holds only in-frame clones, not every one. Seen here are 90,000 to 150,000 clones, around 78% observed once, and the top ten hold less than 4%. Sequencing was done on a sample of PBMCs. The receptors stem from a woman aged 25 to 39 in good health and CMV-seropositive.

This clone is a singleton in its sample. V usage is TRBV7-2 and J usage is TRBJ2-2, with a possible D match to TRBD2 (5 bases). The CDR3 is 15 residues long. Germline V gene data show CDR1 as SGHTA and CDR2 as FQGNSA. The V and J ends lost 5 bases and 5 bases respectively, with 15 bases between them. CDR3 sequence: CASSLGPAGTGELFF. As DNA, the CDR3 is TGTGCCAGCAGCCTGGGCCCGGCGGGTACCGGGGAGCTGTTTTTT.

The chain combines TRBV7-2 with TRBJ2-7; TRBD2 agrees at 8 bases. With 3 bases clipped from V and 1 base from J, the junction kept 8 bases outside the gene matches. This CDR3 is built from 16 residues. Germline assignment: CDR1 SGHTA and CDR2 FQGNSA. The CDR3 is CASSFVPSGGSYEQYF. The CDR3 DNA sequence: TGTGCCAGCAGCTTCGTTCCGAGCGGGGGTTCCTACGAGCAGTACTTC.

The V call is TRBV5-5, the J call TRBJ2-7, with 8 bases identical to TRBD2. This CDR3 contains 15 residues. V lost 4 bases and J lost 2; bases outside the gene matches: 8. Germline V gives CDR1 SGHKS, CDR2 YYEKEE (reference sequence). The CDR3 spells CASSHLAGKTYEQYF. The CDR3 region has the DNA TGTGCCAGCAGCCACCTAGCGGGCAAGACCTACGAGCAGTACTTC.

The rearrangement links TRBV4-2 to TRBJ2-2; TRBD1 matches 8 bases. Losses at the gene ends were 0 bases for V and 7 bases for J; bases not matched to a gene: 4. This CDR3 has 15 residues. Germline V gene sequence: CDR1 LGHNA, CDR2 YNFKEQ. CDR3 amino acids: CASSQDRGLSGELFF. Here the CDR3 DNA reads TGTGCCAGCAGCCAAGACAGGGGGCTGAGCGGGGAGCTGTTTTTT.

V is TRBV6-4 and J is TRBJ2-1; 13 bases map to TRBD2. In germline, CDR1 is MRHNA, CDR2 SNTAGT. The CDR3 has 15 residues. The junction had 1 base not matched to a gene; V was cut back by 4 bases and J by 4 bases. CDR3 DNA sequence: TGTGCCAGCAGTGGGACTAGCGGGGGTTACAATGAGCAGTTCTTC. Translating gives CASSGTSGGYNEQFF.

The V call is TRBV7-8, the J call TRBJ2-5, with D uncertain. The germline V and J ends were trimmed by 0 bases and 3 bases, with 5 bases remaining between them. The CDR3 runs to 13 residues. In germline, CDR1 is SGHVS, CDR2 FQNEAQ. For the CDR3, the DNA is TGTGCCAGCAGCTTAGCTAGCAAAGAGACCCAGTACTTC. Amino acids: CASSLASKETQYF.

The rearrangement uses TRBV14 and TRBJ1-6; D not resolved. The CDR3 consists of 16 residues. Germline CDR1 SGHDN, CDR2 FVKESK. The germline V and J ends were trimmed by 1 base and 7 bases, with 14 bases remaining between them. The CDR3 sequence is CASSQGPRLINSPLHF. The DNA of the CDR3 is TGTGCCAGCAGCCAAGGTCCGAGGCTGATAAATTCACCCCTCCACTTT.

The chain uses TRBV10-3 and TRBJ2-5, with 7 bases aligning to TRBD1. V shed 3 bases and J 2 bases; nucleotides not matched to a gene: 3. CDR3 length equals 14 residues. CDR1 ENHRY and CDR2 SYGVKD come from the germline V gene. The CDR3 DNA reads TGTGCCATCAGTGAATCGGACAGGCAAGAGACCCAGTACTTC. Translating gives CAISESDRQETQYF.

The rearrangement joins TRBV6-5 to TRBJ2-1; no definite D call. Germline V gene sequence: CDR1 MNHEY, CDR2 SVGAGI. CDR3 length equals 15 residues. Between the trimmed V and J ends, which lost 6 bases and 8 bases, there was a span of 20 bases. DNA of the CDR3: TGTGCCAGCAGCCCCACCCGGGTGGGTATCGATGAGCAGTTCTTC. Encoded protein: CASSPTRVGIDEQFF.

The chain employs TRBV11-2 and TRBJ2-5; 7 nucleotides match TRBD2. V was pared by 0 bases and J by 5 bases, with 9 bases of the junction left unmatched. Germline values: CDR1 SGHAT, CDR2 FQNNGV. The CDR3 sequence is 16 residues long. CDR3 in amino acids: CASSLDWGGRTETQYF. DNA of the CDR3: TGTGCCAGCAGCTTAGATTGGGGGGGGAGAACGGAGACCCAGTACTTC.

V usage is TRBV7-2 and J usage is TRBJ2-3; possibly TRBD1 for D (5 bases). Germline-derived CDR1 and CDR2 are SGHTA and FQGNSA. The V end was cut by 4 bases, the J end by 7 bases, with 21 bases between. This CDR3 spans 16 amino acids. CDR3: CASSSRGAGYRYTQYF. The CDR3 nucleotides are TGTGCCAGCAGCTCCCGAGGAGCAGGGTATAGGTATACGCAGTATTTT.

Concerning this clone itself: Within the sample, other DNA sequences also encode this same CDR3. This chain uses TRBV7-9 with TRBJ2-3; D is unclear. The CDR3 has 12 residues. Trimming shortened V by 1 base and J by 5 bases, and 4 bases separated the two germline ends. Germline V gene lookup returns CDR1 SEHNR and CDR2 FQNEAQ (reference sequence). The CDR3 DNA follows: TGTGCCAGCAGCTTAGACATAGATACGCAGTATTTT. It specifies CASSLDIDTQYF.

Remarks on this clone: One end of the junction is discordant with germline, which a read error may explain. This chain joins TRBV28 and TRBJ1-2, with D possibly TRBD1 on 5 matching bases. The CDR3 is 15 residues long. In germline, CDR1 is MDHEN, CDR2 SYDVKM. Written as DNA, the CDR3 is TGTGCCAGCAGTGGCCGGGGGGGAGGTGCCCCCCCCAGAAACTTC. Translation gives CASSGRGGGAPPRNF.

This clone was seen just once. The J gene is TRBJ2-5, the V gene TRBV6-1; 11 bases align to TRBD1. This CDR3 comprises 14 residues. With V trimmed by 7 bases and J by 4 bases, 5 bases remained unmatched. Germline V CDR1 and CDR2: MNHNS, SASEGT. DNA of the CDR3: TGTGCCAGCATTAGGGACAGGGGGACAGAGACCCAGTACTTC. The encoded protein is CASIRDRGTETQYF.

The chain employs TRBV4-2 and TRBJ1-6, with 9 positions matching TRBD1. Losses at the gene ends were 5 bases for V and 10 bases for J; bases not matched to a gene: 9. This CDR3 contains 15 residues. From germline, CDR1 is LGHNA and CDR2 YNFKEQ. In DNA form, the CDR3 reads TGTGCCAGCAGCTCACAGGGGGCGTTAGGATCACCCCTCCACTTT. Amino acids: CASSSQGALGSPLHF.

This clone has only one observation. The chain is built from TRBV9 and TRBJ1-2; TRBD1 agrees at 10 bases. This CDR3 contains 14 residues. V shed 4 bases, J shed 8 bases, and the junction held 8 bases outside the gene matches. Germline assignment: CDR1 SGDLS and CDR2 YYNGEE. The CDR3 loop is CASSLWTGGVGYTF. CDR3 nucleotide sequence: TGTGCCAGCAGCCTCTGGACAGGGGGTGTAGGCTACACCTTC.

The V call is TRBV5-5, the J call TRBJ1-4; the D is unclear. Deletions cut 6 bases from V and 8 bases from J, with 20 bases between. This CDR3 region has 15 residues. CDR1 SGHKS and CDR2 YYEKEE come from the germline V gene (reference sequence). Here the CDR3 reads CASTQRHPSREKLFF. The DNA for the CDR3 is TGTGCCAGCACCCAACGACACCCCTCCAGGGAAAAACTGTTTTTT.

CDR3: CASRPGGLNTGELFF. For the CDR3, the DNA is TGTGCCAGCCGACCAGGGGGGCTGAACACCGGGGAGCTGTTTTTT. This rearrangement joins TRBV2 to TRBJ2-2; D is possibly TRBD1 (7 bases). The germline V and J ends were trimmed by 8 bases and 1 base, with 14 bases remaining between them. The CDR3 runs 15 residues. In germline, CDR1 is SNHLY, CDR2 FYNNEI.

The chain has TRBV7-9 and TRBJ2-1, with 9 bases that match TRBD2. Germline CDR1 and CDR2: SEHNR and FQNEAQ (reference sequence). This CDR3 comprises 19 residues. Trimming took 6 bases from V and 9 from J; bases not matched to a gene: 24. The CDR3 coding sequence is TGTGCCAGCAGGCCGATGGGGGCGGGGGGGTGGATGAACACGCGTGAGCAGTTCTTC. Translation gives CASRPMGAGGWMNTREQFF.

V gene TRBV30 combines with J gene TRBJ1-1, with D possibly matching TRBD1 (6 bases). Germline assignment: CDR1 GTSNPN and CDR2 SVGIG (reference sequence). The CDR3 is 14 residues long. V lost 2 bases and J 4 bases, leaving 14 bases between the germline ends. The CDR3 reads CAWSISGGATEAFF. In nucleotides, the CDR3 is TGTGCCTGGAGTATCAGTGGGGGGGCCACTGAAGCTTTCTTT.

This clone was observed a handful of times. The V call is TRBV6-5, the J call TRBJ1-4, with D perhaps matching TRBD1 (5 bases). The CDR3 loop spans 15 amino acids. The V gene's germline CDR1 is MNHEY and CDR2 SVGAGI. V lost 0 bases and J lost 5, with 10 bases in between. CDR3 residues: CASSYSGLTNEKLFF. The CDR3 DNA follows: TGTGCCAGCAGTTACTCGGGACTGACGAATGAAAAACTGTTTTTT.

A note on this clone: The same CDR3 also results from other DNA sequences found in this sample. V gene TRBV5-1 combines with J gene TRBJ2-7, with TRBD1 identical over 9 bases. After removal of 4 bases from V and 7 bases from J, the junction contained 6 bases not matched to a gene. This CDR3 has 13 residues. CDR1 and CDR2 (germline): SGHRS, YFSETQ. The CDR3 nucleotides read TGCGCCAGCAGCCCGGGACAGGGTTGGGAGCAGTACTTC. This gives the protein CASSPGQGWEQYF.

This chain connects TRBV2 to TRBJ2-7; D perhaps matches TRBD1 (6 bases). V lost 3 bases and J lost 9, with 18 bases in between. Germline CDR1 is SNHLY and CDR2 is FYNNEI. The CDR3 spans 14 residues. For the CDR3, the DNA is TGTGCCAGCAGTGATAGGACAGTCCTGGTCGGGCAGTACTTC. Its translation: CASSDRTVLVGQYF.

This chain links TRBV28 with TRBJ1-6; no definite D call. The CDR3 length is 13 residues. V gave up 3 bases and J gave up 13 bases, with 13 bases separating them. The germline CDR1 and CDR2 sequences are MDHEN and SYDVKM. The CDR3 region has the DNA TGTGCCAGCAGTTTGCGTCGGGGTGGGCCCCTCCACTTT. Its translation: CASSLRRGGPLHF.

The chain has TRBV2 and TRBJ2-7; TRBD2 matches at 8 bases. Per germline, CDR1 SNHLY and CDR2 FYNNEI. The CDR3 totals 16 residues. V gave up 4 bases and J gave up 1 base; unmatched junction bases: 9. The CDR3 loop reads CASSGGGGPSSYEQYF. For the CDR3, the DNA is TGTGCCAGCAGTGGCGGCGGGGGGCCTTCATCCTACGAGCAGTACTTC. The variable domain in full, with the rest retrieved from reference TRBV2 and TRBJ2-7, is EPEVTQTPSHQVTQMGQEVILRCVPISNHLYFYWYRQILGQKVEFLVSFYNNEISEKSEIFDDQFSVERPDGSNFTLKIRSTKLEDSAMYFCASSGGGGPSSYEQYFGPGTRLTVT.

CDR3 nucleotides: TGTGCTAGTGGTTTCCGGGACACTGAAGCTTTCTTT. Translating gives CASGFRDTEAFF. The chain combines TRBV12-5 with TRBJ1-1, with unresolved D. Germline CDR1 and CDR2: LGHNT and FRNRAP. The CDR3 is 12 residues long. V lost 3 bases, J lost 3 bases, and 5 bases lay in between.

This clone was counted between two and nine times. The chain's CDR3 is CSVGTWDTQYF. CDR3 DNA: TGCAGCGTCGGGACTTGGGATACGCAGTATTTT. The rearrangement joins TRBV29-1 to TRBJ2-3, with D possibly being TRBD2 (6 bases). Germline loops: CDR1 SQVTM, CDR2 ANQGSEA. The CDR3 contains 11 residues. The V gene lost 6 bases and the J gene lost 6 bases, with 10 bases spanning the gap.